These 8 T cell receptor beta chains were sequenced from one sample in a study of human T cells and chemical hapten exposure. TCRdb redid the calling of the 5' RACE reads with MiXCR, one entry per CDR3 protein. The data hold approximately 150,000 distinct CDR3 sequences, with roughly 4% observed a single time. The total RNA was obtained from whole blood that was not fractionated. The receptors come from a female donor in good health.

This clonotype was observed many times. The chain carries TRBV3-1 and TRBJ1-1; D gene uncertain. V lost 0 bases and J lost 0, with 5 bases in between. This CDR3 has 14 residues. Germline loops: CDR1 LGHDT, CDR2 YNNKEL (reference sequence). This CDR3 is CASSQDWLNTEAFF. The DNA of the CDR3 is TGTGCCAGCAGCCAAGATTGGCTGAACACTGAAGCTTTCTTT.

This clonotype was recorded at least ten times. The rearrangement links TRBV29-1 to TRBJ2-1; tentatively, D is TRBD1 (6 bases). Trimming left V 2 bases short and J 10 bases short, with 21 bases between. The germline gives CDR1 SQVTM, CDR2 ANQGSEA. This CDR3 region has 15 residues. The CDR3 spells CSVESRRRGKGEQFF. CDR3 sequence (DNA): TGCAGCGTTGAAAGTCGTCGTAGGGGGAAGGGGGAGCAGTTCTTC.

In this sample, this clonotype turned up many times. J is TRBJ2-7 and V is TRBV18; 11 bases are a match to TRBD2. V shed 2 bases and J 0 bases; nucleotides not matched to a gene: 0. CDR1 is KGHSH and CDR2 is LQKENI in the germline V gene. This CDR3 is 15 amino acids long. CDR3 DNA: TGTGCCAGCTCACCAGGACTAGCGGGCTCCTACGAGCAGTACTTC. This gives the protein CASSPGLAGSYEQYF.

In this sample, this clonotype turned up a few times. The chain carries TRBV5-1 and TRBJ1-4; no reliable D call. Trimming removed 0 bases at V and 4 bases at J, with 10 bases between. The CDR3 is 15 residues long. Looked up from germline, CDR1 is SGHRS and CDR2 is YFSETQ. The CDR3 is CASSLGAGSNEKLFF. CDR3 coding DNA: TGCGCCAGCAGCTTGGGGGCAGGCAGTAATGAAAAACTGTTTTTT.

The rearrangement links TRBV6-1 to TRBJ1-2; D gene uncertain. Germline assignment: CDR1 MNHNS and CDR2 SASEGT. Trimming stripped 5 bases from V and 6 bases from J, with 7 bases between. The CDR3 spans 11 residues. The CDR3 protein is CASSYRDGYTF. CDR3 coding DNA: TGTGCCAGCAGTTACCGGGATGGCTACACCTTC.

This clonotype has ten or more counts. The V and J genes are TRBV7-2 and TRBJ2-6; the match to TRBD1 covers 9 bases. The germline V gene has CDR1 SGHTA and CDR2 FQGNSA. J gave up 1 base and V 5 bases, and 9 bases lay outside the gene matches. The CDR3 consists of 18 residues. CDR3 sequence (DNA): TGTGCCAGCAGCCTAAGGTGGGACAGGGTTTCTGGGGCCAACGTCCTGACTTTC. It encodes CASSLRWDRVSGANVLTF.

There are many counts of this clonotype. The rearrangement joins TRBV7-2 to TRBJ2-3; 10 nucleotides line up with TRBD2. Germline values: CDR1 SGHTA, CDR2 FQGNSA. V trimming: 10 bases; J trimming: 2 bases; junction bases outside the gene matches: 9. CDR3 size: 15 residues. CDR3 loop: CATENSGGYTDTQYF. For the CDR3, the DNA is TGTGCCACCGAGAATAGCGGGGGGTACACAGATACGCAGTATTTT. The whole variable domain, remainder taken from reference TRBV7-2 and TRBJ2-3, is GAGVSQSPSNKVTEKGKDVELRCDPISGHTALYWYRQSLGQGLEFLIYFQGNSAPDKSGLPSDRFSAERTGGSVSTLTIQRTQQEDSAVYLCATENSGGYTDTQYFGPGTRLTVL.

The table lists this clonotype with many counts. The chain has TRBV20-1 and TRBJ1-1; maybe TRBD1 (5 bases). Germline V gene lookup returns CDR1 DFQATT and CDR2 SNEGSKA (reference sequence). The CDR3 covers 13 residues. CDR3 sequence: CRTEDKRNTEAFF. The CDR3 region has the DNA TGCAGGACGGAGGACAAACGGAACACTGAAGCTTTCTTT.